A selection of T cell receptor beta chains follows, all from one sample in a study of early T cells in non-severe SARS-CoV-2 infection. TCRdb redid the calling of the 5' RACE reads with MiXCR, one entry per CDR3 protein. Of under 85,000 distinct CDR3 sequences listed, roughly a tenth are singletons. The material sequenced was whole blood. The source of these receptors is an adult who was a healthcare worker with PCR-confirmed SARS-CoV-2 infection or an uninfected control (not recorded which). The CDR3 runs from the conserved cysteine through the conserved F or W. Fields, in order: V gene, D gene, J gene, clone size, CDR3 length, CDR3 DNA, CDR3 protein. D genes are given only for firm matches. Part of the rows lack a size; the others show once, few, many or a class for expanded clones.

V: TRBV4-3
D: -
J: TRBJ2-1
size: many
length: 12
DNA: TGCGCCAGCAGCCAATACCGAAATGAGCAGTTCTTC
CDR3: CASSQYRNEQFF

V: TRBV6-2/TRBV6-3
D: TRBD1
J: TRBJ2-1
size: -
length: 15
DNA: TGTGCCAGCAGTTACTATGGACAGGGCCCAAATGAGCAGTTCTTC
CDR3: CASSYYGQGPNEQFF

V: TRBV28
D: TRBD1
J: TRBJ2-5
size: once
length: 14
DNA: TGTGCCAGCAGTTCTCCGGGACAGCTAGAGACCCAGTACTTC
CDR3: CASSSPGQLETQYF

V: TRBV5-1
D: -
J: TRBJ2-1
size: few
length: 18
DNA: TGCGCCAGCAGCTCCCCAGGTGGCTCCGCGATGGGGGACAATGAGCAGTTCTTC
CDR3: CASSSPGGSAMGDNEQFF

V: TRBV19
D: TRBD2
J: TRBJ2-2
size: many
length: 17
DNA: TGTGCCAGTAGTATCCGACTAGCGGGAGCGTGGACCGGGGAGCTGTTTTTT
CDR3: CASSIRLAGAWTGELFF

V: TRBV5-1
D: -
J: TRBJ2-1
size: many
length: 12
DNA: TGCGCCAGCAGCTTGCAGGGAGATGAGCAGTTCTTC
CDR3: CASSLQGDEQFF

V: TRBV5-6
D: TRBD1
J: TRBJ2-3
size: few
length: 14
DNA: TGTGCCAGCATCGGACAGGGTCCCACAGATACGCAGTATTTT
CDR3: CASIGQGPTDTQYF

V: TRBV3-1
D: -
J: TRBJ2-2
size: many
length: 13
DNA: TGTGCCAGCAGCCAGGCTAGAGCCGGGGAGCTGTTTTTT
CDR3: CASSQARAGELFF

V: TRBV3-1
D: TRBD2
J: TRBJ2-7
size: many
length: 15
DNA: TGTGCCAGCAGCCGCACTGGACTAGCGAGTTACGAGCAGTACTTC
CDR3: CASSRTGLASYEQYF

V: TRBV14
D: -
J: TRBJ2-1
size: many
length: 15
DNA: TGTGCCAGCAGCCAAAGGTCCGACATGTTGGAAGAGCAGTTCTTC
CDR3: CASSQRSDMLEEQFF

V: TRBV3-1
D: -
J: TRBJ1-6
size: many
length: 15
DNA: TGTGCCAGCAGCCAACCTGACCCGGGGGGTTCACCCCTCCACTTT
CDR3: CASSQPDPGGSPLHF

V: TRBV5-5
D: TRBD2
J: TRBJ2-1
size: many
length: 18
DNA: TGTGCCAGCAGCTTTGGTCCTCAAGGGACTAGCTCATACAATGAGCAGTTCTTC
CDR3: CASSFGPQGTSSYNEQFF

V: TRBV20-1
D: -
J: TRBJ1-5
size: few
length: 16
DNA: TGCAGTGCTAGAGATTTCGGGCAGGGGTTTTTTCAGCCCCAGCATTTT
CDR3: CSARDFGQGFFQPQHF

V: TRBV5-6
D: -
J: TRBJ1-5
size: -
length: 14
DNA: TGTGCCAGCAGCTTTCACCGGGGGGACCAGCCCCAGCATTTT
CDR3: CASSFHRGDQPQHF

V: TRBV2
D: -
J: TRBJ1-1
size: many
length: 15
DNA: TGTGCCAGCTCTCACGTACAGGAAAAAAACACTGAAGCTTTCTTT
CDR3: CASSHVQEKNTEAFF

V: TRBV20-1
D: -
J: TRBJ2-3
size: -
length: 15
DNA: TGCAGTGCTTCCCCGGGGAGTATCCGCACAGATACGCAGTATTTT
CDR3: CSASPGSIRTDTQYF

V: TRBV25-1
D: TRBD2
J: TRBJ2-1
size: many
length: 14
DNA: TGTGCCAGCATCGGGGGGGCCTTCTACAATGAGCAGTTCTTC
CDR3: CASIGGAFYNEQFF

V: TRBV7-2
D: -
J: TRBJ2-2
size: -
length: 14
DNA: TGTGCCTTAGGAGGCGAAGGGAACACCGGGGAGCTGTTTTTT
CDR3: CALGGEGNTGELFF

V: TRBV14
D: -
J: TRBJ1-3
size: -
length: 16
DNA: TGTGCCAGCAGCCAAGGAATCAACAGGGCTGGAAACACCATATATTTT
CDR3: CASSQGINRAGNTIYF

V: TRBV5-4
D: -
J: TRBJ2-1
size: many
length: 15
DNA: TGTGCCAGCAGAACCACCGGGACCCATTACAATGAGCAGTTCTTC
CDR3: CASRTTGTHYNEQFF

V: TRBV1
D: -
J: TRBJ2-1
size: many
length: 17
DNA: TGCACCAGCAGCCAAACCCTCCGGGACAGATACTACAATGAGCAGTTCTTC
CDR3: CTSSQTLRDRYYNEQFF

V: TRBV28
D: TRBD1
J: TRBJ1-6
size: few
length: 17
DNA: TGTGCCAGCAGTTCCAGGACAGGATCGCGCAAAGGTTCACCCCTCCACTTT
CDR3: CASSSRTGSRKGSPLHF

V: TRBV20-1
D: -
J: TRBJ2-3
size: -
length: 13
DNA: TGCAGTGCCAGGGAAACAGGGAAAGATACGCAGTATTTT
CDR3: CSARETGKDTQYF

V: TRBV29-1
D: -
J: TRBJ1-1
size: many
length: 11
DNA: TGCAGCGGGGGGGCGAACACTGAAGCTTTCTTT
CDR3: CSGGANTEAFF

V: TRBV19
D: -
J: TRBJ2-1
size: -
length: 14
DNA: TGTGCCAGTAAACCAGGAAGGGAATACAATGAGCAGTTCTTC
CDR3: CASKPGREYNEQFF

V: TRBV20-1
D: -
J: TRBJ2-1
size: once
length: 13
DNA: TGCAGTGCTAGAAACCCCCAGTGGAGTGAGCAGTTCTTC
CDR3: CSARNPQWSEQFF

V: TRBV4-2
D: TRBD1
J: TRBJ1-2
size: few
length: 15
DNA: TGTGCCAGCAGCCGAAGTAGGGGACAGTTCTATGGCTACACCTTC
CDR3: CASSRSRGQFYGYTF

V: TRBV7-9
D: -
J: TRBJ2-3
size: -
length: 14
DNA: TGTGCCAGCAGCTTAGTCACCTCCCCAGATACGCAGTATTTT
CDR3: CASSLVTSPDTQYF

V: TRBV20-1
D: -
J: TRBJ2-4
size: few
length: 12
DNA: TGCAGTGCTAGTTCAGGGCAGGGGCATCAGTACTTC
CDR3: CSASSGQGHQYF